The rows below give T cell receptor beta chains drawn from one sample of a study of T cells in Graves' hyperthyroidism and ophthalmopathy. TCRdb independently ran MiXCR on the multiplex PCR reads; one entry per CDR3 protein. The data contain fewer than 350,000 distinct CDR3 sequences, around a sixth of them singletons. The sequenced sample consisted of blood. These TCRs come from a woman in her thirties or forties with Graves' ophthalmopathy. CDR3s include the opening cysteine and the closing phenylalanine or tryptophan. Each record gives: J gene, clone size, V gene, D gene, CDR3 DNA, CDR3 protein. D genes are given only for firm matches. Only some rows state a clone size, as once, few, many or a class for expanded clones.

>TRBJ2-6|many|TRBV6-2/TRBV6-3|NA
TGTGCCAGCGCTCCATCTGGGGCCAACGTCCTGACTTTC
CASAPSGANVLTF
>TRBJ1-5|NA|TRBV2|TRBD1
TGTGCCAGCAGTGAAGGGACAGGGGGCGGGAATCAGCCCCAGCATTTT
CASSEGTGGGNQPQHF
>TRBJ2-5|many|TRBV7-2|NA
TGTGCCAGCAGCTTAGATACGGTACAAGAGACCCAGTACTTC
CASSLDTVQETQYF
>TRBJ1-2|NA|TRBV12-3/TRBV12-4|NA
TGTGCCAGCAGTTTTATGGATGGCTACACCTTC
CASSFMDGYTF
>TRBJ2-7|few|TRBV4-1|NA
TGCGCCAGCAGCCAGGACGGGAGCACCCTCTCCTACGAGCAGTACTTC
CASSQDGSTLSYEQYF
>TRBJ2-2|NA|TRBV19|TRBD2
TGTGCCAGTATGAGAGTTGTAGGCGGGAGGACTAACACCGGGGAGCTGTTTTTT
CASMRVVGGRTNTGELFF
>TRBJ1-3|many|TRBV7-8|NA
TGTGCCAGCAGACGAACAGAGAGCTCTGGAAACACCATATATTTT
CASRRTESSGNTIYF
>TRBJ2-7|NA|TRBV5-1|TRBD1
TGCGCCAGCAGCTTGGACCCAGGGGGCCCCTACGAGCAGTACTTC
CASSLDPGGPYEQYF
>TRBJ2-5|NA|TRBV5-4|TRBD2
TGTGCCAGCAGCCGGACTAGCGGGCGGTACCAAGAGACCCAGTACTTC
CASSRTSGRYQETQYF
>TRBJ1-2|many|TRBV12-3/TRBV12-4|NA
TGTGCCAGCAGTTTTCAGAACCCCCCTCCCTATGGCTACACCTTC
CASSFQNPPPYGYTF
>TRBJ1-5|NA|TRBV20-1|NA
TGCAGTGCTATGGACACTTATAGCAATCAGCCCCAGCATTTT
CSAMDTYSNQPQHF
>TRBJ1-2|many|TRBV28|NA
TGTGCCAGCAGCCTACCCAGTGAGGAAAACTATGGCTACACCTTC
CASSLPSEENYGYTF
>TRBJ2-7|many|TRBV6-5|TRBD2
TGTGCCAGCAGTCTTCCGGGACTAGTCTACGAGCAGTACTTC
CASSLPGLVYEQYF
>TRBJ2-7|NA|TRBV20-1|TRBD2
TGCAGTGCTAGAGCCCGACTAGCGGCATACGAGCAGTACTTC
CSARARLAAYEQYF
>TRBJ1-2|NA|TRBV4-1|TRBD1
TGCGCCAGCAGCCATGGAACAGGGGGCTCCTATGGCTACACCTTC
CASSHGTGGSYGYTF
>TRBJ1-6|NA|TRBV28|NA
TGTGCCAGCAGCCCAGGGACGCTGGTGAATTCACCCCTCCACTTT
CASSPGTLVNSPLHF
>TRBJ2-3|many|TRBV20-1|NA
TGCAGTGCTAGGGTCAGCAAGTTGGATACGCAGTATTTT
CSARVSKLDTQYF
>TRBJ2-1|many|TRBV19|NA
TGTGCCAGTCAGACTAGAACCGAGGATGAGCAGTTCTTC
CASQTRTEDEQFF
>TRBJ2-5|NA|TRBV27|TRBD2
TGTGCCAGCAGCCGCCGACTAGCGGGAGGGCCACAAGAGACCCAGTACTTC
CASSRRLAGGPQETQYF
>TRBJ2-2|many|TRBV5-1|NA
TGCGCCAGCAGCTTGATTGTATCGAACACCGGGGAGCTGTTTTTT
CASSLIVSNTGELFF
>TRBJ2-7|many|TRBV28|TRBD2
TGTGCCAGCCTCGGACTAGCGGGAGGTAGATACGAGCAGTACTTC
CASLGLAGGRYEQYF
>TRBJ2-7|NA|TRBV4-1|NA
TGCGCCAGCAGCCAAGGGGTGGCTAGGGGTTACGAGCAGTACTTC
CASSQGVARGYEQYF